This T cell receptor (beta chain) is from a study of T cells in Graves' hyperthyroidism and ophthalmopathy. Regarding the study as a whole: Most expanded thyroid clonotypes above 0.001 also appeared in blood.

From RNA transcripts, TCR beta CDR3 regions were amplified. RT-PCR in the first round (using the HTBI primer set) targeted the TCR CDR3. Using its own MiXCR run on the multiplex PCR reads, TCRdb lists one record per CDR3 protein. Of about 260,000 distinct CDR3 sequences detected, about 20% appear once; the ten largest clones hold around 65%. Germline V gene data show CDR1 as KGHSH and CDR2 as LQKENI. The CDR3 runs 15 residues. Trimming removed 6 bases from V and 2 bases from J; junction bases left unmatched: 8. Researchers barred patients who had uncontrolled infection, other autoimmune disease, pregnancy or lactation. Diagnosing involved the use of clinical symptoms, serum thyroxine and TRAb, thyroid ultrasound and orbital computed tomography. This clonotype was seen ten or more times. The target antigen is unknown.

The chain carries TRBV18 and TRBJ2-7, with TRBD2 matching 9 bases. This sequence was found in a man under 40 with Graves' ophthalmopathy. Sequenced material: blood. In DNA, the CDR3 is TGTGCCAGCTCTCAATTGGCTAGCGGGGCCTACGAGCAGTACTTC. It encodes CASSQLASGAYEQYF.